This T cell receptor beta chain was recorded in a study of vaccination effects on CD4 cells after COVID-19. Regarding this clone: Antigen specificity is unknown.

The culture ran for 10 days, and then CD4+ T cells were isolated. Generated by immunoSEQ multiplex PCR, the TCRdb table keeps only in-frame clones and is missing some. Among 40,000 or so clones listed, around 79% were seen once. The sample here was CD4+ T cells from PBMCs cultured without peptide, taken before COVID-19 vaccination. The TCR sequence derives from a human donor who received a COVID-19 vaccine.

This CDR3 is CASSQDGIADTQYF. CDR3 bases: TGTGCCAGCAGCCAAGATGGCATAGCAGATACGCAGTATTTT. This rearrangement joins TRBV3-1 (or the pseudogene TRBV3-2) to TRBJ2-3; no reliable D call. The germline V gene has CDR1 LGHDT and CDR2 YNNKEL (reference sequence). V lost 0 bases to trimming and J lost 4 bases, with 8 bases between them. The CDR3 extends over 14 amino acids.